One and the same sample provided the 24 T cell receptor beta chains below, sequenced in a study of CD8+ T cells in alopecia areata. Noted treatment: oral pan-JAK inhibitor, 5-10 mg twice daily. cDNA serving as the sequencing template came from extracted, reverse transcribed RNA. Produced via immunoSEQ multiplex PCR; TCRdb's table is partial and in-frame only. Among about 180,000 clones, about 55% were seen once, and the ten largest hold roughly 10%. Sequencing used CD8+ T cells sorted from blood, obtained at week 24, from a patient treated with tofacitinib. These receptor sequences come from a human donor with alopecia areata.

The CDR3 reads CATMVAGGRTDTQYF. In nucleotides, the CDR3 is TGTGCCACCATGGTAGCGGGGGGGCGGACAGATACGCAGTATTTT. The V call is TRBV27, the J call TRBJ2-3; 11 bases map to TRBD2. The J segment lost 3 bases and the V segment lost 10 bases, leaving 9 bases of the junction unmatched. Germline V gene lookup returns CDR1 MNHEY and CDR2 SMNVEV (reference sequence). CDR3 length equals 15 residues.

The gene calls are TRBV7-2 and TRBJ2-3; no clear D. The germline V gene has CDR1 SGHTA and CDR2 FQGNSA. V lost 5 bases and J lost 5, with 14 bases in between. CDR3 length: 14 residues. In DNA form, the CDR3 reads TGTGCCAGCAGCGCCCTTGTCATCGGAGATACGCAGTATTTT. It codes for CASSALVIGDTQYF.

The CDR3 DNA reads TGTGCCAGCAGTTACTCAGGAGTTGCTGGGGCCAACGTCCTGACTTTC. Protein product: CASSYSGVAGANVLTF. The chain employs TRBV6-5 and TRBJ2-6; D uncertain. Germline CDR1 and CDR2: MNHEY and SVGAGI. The CDR3 runs 16 residues. V was pared by 0 bases and J by 2 bases, with 8 bases between.

This clone was counted a single time. This chain connects TRBV7-6 to TRBJ2-1; D is possibly TRBD1 (6 bases). Trimming removed 5 bases from V and 1 base from J, with 24 bases in between. The CDR3 sequence is 19 residues long. Per germline, CDR1 SGHVS and CDR2 FNYEAQ. DNA of the CDR3: TGTGCCAGCAGCGCAACTACACTTAGACAGGTACCATCCTACAATGAGCAGTTCTTC. Translation: CASSATTLRQVPSYNEQFF.

The genes are TRBV23-1 and TRBJ1-2, with TRBD1 matching 8 bases. TRBV23-1 is an ORF, and what it does is uncertain. The CDR3 loop spans 14 amino acids. V dropped 3 bases and J dropped 4; count of bases not matched to a gene: 4. CDR3 DNA: TGCGCCAGCAGTCAGCAGGGGGCAGGCTATGGCTACACCTTC. It translates to CASSQQGAGYGYTF.

This sequence joins TRBV4-3 and TRBJ1-2; D not certain. There are 13 residues in the CDR3. Deletions cut 2 bases from V and 6 bases from J, with 10 bases between. Looked up from germline, CDR1 is LGHNA and CDR2 is YSLEER. DNA for the CDR3: TGCGCCAGCAGCCAATCGCCTGGTGATGGCTACACCTTC. Translating it yields CASSQSPGDGYTF.

The table lists this clone with a few counts. The chain has TRBV12-5 and TRBJ1-2; tentative D call: TRBD1 (5 bases). V lost 6 bases to trimming and J lost 4 bases, with 15 bases between them. Per germline, CDR1 LGHNT and CDR2 FRNRAP. The CDR3 loop spans 14 amino acids. CDR3: CASGFPGPRYGYTF. The CDR3 DNA follows: TGTGCTAGTGGATTCCCGGGACCCCGCTATGGCTACACCTTC. Looking up the rest from reference TRBV12-5 and TRBJ1-2 gives the full variable domain: DARVTQTPRHKVTEMGQEVTMRCQPILGHNTVFWYRQTMMQGLELLAYFRNRAPLDDSGMPKDRFSAEMPDATLATLKIQPSEPRDSAVYFCASGFPGPRYGYTFGSGTRLTVV.

V usage is TRBV27 and J usage is TRBJ2-3; D remains unclear. This CDR3 region has 15 residues. V shed 3 bases and J shed 1 base, with 11 bases lying between them. Germline V lookup: CDR1 MNHEY, CDR2 SMNVEV (reference sequence). The DNA of the CDR3 is TGTGCCAGCAGTTTTTTAGCTATCCGCACAGATACGCAGTATTTT. Amino acids: CASSFLAIRTDTQYF.

The chain couples TRBV7-9 to TRBJ2-7, with D hard to call. V was clipped by 2 bases and J by 3 bases, with 11 bases between them. This CDR3 has 14 amino acids. Germline-derived CDR1 and CDR2 are SEHNR and FQNEAQ (reference sequence). CDR3 loop: CASSLSSRLYEQYF. CDR3 DNA sequence: TGTGCCAGCAGCTTATCATCCAGGCTCTACGAGCAGTACTTC.

The chain links TRBV29-1 to TRBJ2-1; D may be TRBD1 (5 bases). From germline, CDR1 is SQVTM and CDR2 ANQGSEA. The CDR3 loop spans 11 amino acids. Trimming took off 5 bases at V and 9 bases at J, with 11 bases between the two ends. The CDR3 DNA reads TGCAGCGTTCGTTATGGGGCTGAGCAGTTCTTC. Translated, it gives CSVRYGAEQFF.

The chain combines TRBV30 with TRBJ2-6, with D maybe TRBD1 (5 bases). Germline CDR1 and CDR2: GTSNPN and SVGIG (reference sequence). The CDR3 covers 14 residues. The ends were cut back, 5 bases at V and 2 bases at J, with 10 bases in the middle. The CDR3 DNA is TGTGCCTGGTTGATAGGGGCTGGGGCCAACGTCCTGACTTTC. Its protein product is CAWLIGAGANVLTF. Filled out from reference TRBV30 and TRBJ2-6, the complete variable domain reads SQTIHQWPATLVQPVGSPLSLECTVEGTSNPNLYWYRQAAGRGLQLLFYSVGIGQISSEVPQNLSASRPQDRQFILSSKKLLLSDSGFYLCAWLIGAGANVLTFGAGSRLTVL.

The V call is TRBV30, the J call TRBJ2-2, with TRBD1 matching 7 bases. The germline V gene encodes CDR1 GTSNPN and CDR2 SVGIG (reference sequence). The V segment lost 8 bases and the J segment 6 bases; nucleotides outside the gene matches: 6. The CDR3 has 12 amino acids. The CDR3 nucleotides are TGTGCCGAGAACAGGGGAGCCGGGGAGCTGTTTTTT. It codes for CAENRGAGELFF.

The count of this clone is one. The chain uses TRBV9 and TRBJ1-2; D not certain. The length of the CDR3 is 13 residues. Trimming took off 4 bases at V and 5 bases at J, with 12 bases between the two ends. From germline, CDR1 is SGDLS and CDR2 YYNGEE. CDR3 amino acids: CASSPQTVYGYTF. As DNA, the CDR3 is TGTGCCAGCAGCCCACAAACAGTTTATGGCTACACCTTC.

J is TRBJ2-6 and V is TRBV11-2; D tentatively reads TRBD1 or TRBD2 (6 bases each). CDR1 SGHAT and CDR2 FQNNGV come from the germline V gene. The CDR3 has 17 amino acids. Trimming removed 5 bases from V and 0 bases from J, with 14 bases in between. CDR3 bases: TGTGCCAGCAGCCACGCGGGACAAAGCTCTGGGGCCAACGTCCTGACTTTC. It specifies CASSHAGQSSGANVLTF. Full variable domain (outside the CDR3, taken from reference TRBV11-2 and TRBJ2-6): EAGVAQSPRYKIIEKRQSVAFWCNPISGHATLYWYQQILGQGPKLLIQFQNNGVVDDSQLPKDRFSAERLKGVDSTLKIQPAKLEDSAVYLCASSHAGQSSGANVLTFGAGSRLTVL.

This rearrangement joins TRBV4-3 to TRBJ2-7, with a tentative D call TRBD2 (6 bases). There are 15 residues in the CDR3. The germline V gene encodes CDR1 LGHNA and CDR2 YSLEER. Trimming stripped 0 bases from V and 3 bases from J, with 12 bases between. The CDR3 loop reads CASSQDLMGGYEQYF. CDR3 coding DNA: TGCGCCAGCAGCCAAGATTTGATGGGGGGCTACGAGCAGTACTTC.

This clone was seen a few times. This chain links TRBV29-1 with TRBJ2-2; D might be TRBD1 (6 bases). Trimming pared 7 bases from V and 2 bases from J, leaving 14 bases between. The CDR3 has 14 amino acids. The germline CDR1 and CDR2 sequences are SQVTM and ANQGSEA. CDR3 DNA sequence: TGCAGCGGAATAACAGGGCCCAACACCGGGGAGCTGTTTTTT. It translates to CSGITGPNTGELFF.

This chain joins TRBV9 and TRBJ1-1; 7 nucleotides agree with TRBD1. Germline V gene lookup returns CDR1 SGDLS and CDR2 YYNGEE. The CDR3 has 14 residues. J gave up 1 base and V 4 bases, and 4 bases lay outside the gene matches. The CDR3 protein is CASSPRQGNTEAFF. The CDR3 DNA reads as TGTGCCAGCAGCCCCCGACAGGGGAACACTGAAGCTTTCTTT. Full variable domain (missing parts from reference TRBV9 and TRBJ1-1): DSGVTQTPKHLITATGQRVTLRCSPRSGDLSVYWYQQSLDQGLQFLIQYYNGEERAKGNILERFSAQQFPDLHSELNLSSLELGDSALYFCASSPRQGNTEAFFGQGTRLTVV.

This chain links TRBV7-3 with TRBJ2-2, with TRBD2 as a possible D gene (6 bases). Looked up from germline, CDR1 is SGHTA and CDR2 is FQGTGA. The V and J ends lost 4 bases and 6 bases respectively, with 15 bases between them. The CDR3 is 15 amino acids. The CDR3 coding sequence is TGTGCCAGCAGCTACGCGGGGTTGGAACCCGGGGAGCTGTTTTTT. This encodes CASSYAGLEPGELFF.

The gene calls are TRBV2 and TRBJ2-5, with D perhaps TRBD1 or TRBD2 (6 bases each). The J call is in doubt because the DNA end fits TRBJ2-7 better. Germline CDR1 and CDR2: SNHLY and FYNNEI. There are 15 residues in the CDR3. CDR3 in amino acids: CASSPDPGARNEQYF. As DNA, the CDR3 is TGTGCCAGCAGTCCCGACCCGGGGGCGCGAAACGAGCAGTACTTC.

V is TRBV30 and J is TRBJ1-2, with D perhaps matching TRBD1 (5 bases). Germline CDR1 reads GTSNPN; CDR2 reads SVGIG (reference sequence). V was pared by 4 bases and J by 3 bases, with 12 bases between. The length of the CDR3 is 13 residues. The CDR3 DNA is TGTGCCTGGAAATTAACGGGGGACTATGGCTACACCTTC. Its protein product is CAWKLTGDYGYTF.

This clone was seen a few times. This chain links TRBV2 with TRBJ2-3; 7 bases line up with TRBD1. CDR1 and CDR2 (germline): SNHLY, FYNNEI. The CDR3 contains 14 residues. After removal of 6 bases from V and 5 bases from J, the junction contained 8 bases not matched to a gene. In DNA form, the CDR3 reads TGTGCCAGCAGGCCCACCGGACAGGAAGATACGCAGTATTTT. As protein: CASRPTGQEDTQYF.

This clone was detected only a few times. This chain uses TRBV30 with TRBJ1-2; TRBD1 matches at 7 bases. The CDR3 sequence is 13 residues long. J gave up 5 bases and V 3 bases, and 6 bases lay outside the gene matches. Germline V lookup: CDR1 GTSNPN, CDR2 SVGIG (reference sequence). CDR3 DNA: TGTGCCTGGAGAGAAACAGGGGTTTATGGCTACACCTTC. The encoded protein is CAWRETGVYGYTF.

The V and J genes are TRBV25-1 and TRBJ1-6, with TRBD1 matching over 10 bases. V gave up 3 bases and J gave up 11 bases; unmatched junction bases: 4. CDR3 size: 14 residues. Germline-derived CDR1 and CDR2 are MGHDK and SYGVNS. CDR3: CASSDSDRGAPLHF. The CDR3 DNA reads as TGTGCCAGCAGTGACTCGGACAGGGGGGCACCCCTCCACTTT. Full variable domain (missing parts from reference TRBV25-1 and TRBJ1-6): EADIYQTPRYLVIGTGKKITLECSQTMGHDKMYWYQQDPGMELHLIHYSYGVNSTEKGDLSSESTVSRIRTEHFPLTLESARPSHTSQYLCASSDSDRGAPLHFGNGTRLTVT.

This rearrangement joins TRBV29-1 to TRBJ2-3, with D possibly TRBD1 on 6 matching bases. Germline CDR1 and CDR2: SQVTM and ANQGSEA. V was clipped by 2 bases and J by 4 bases, with 16 bases between them. The CDR3 sequence is 15 residues long. CDR3 region: CSVESQGLGADTQYF. The CDR3 DNA is TGCAGCGTTGAATCACAGGGATTAGGCGCAGATACGCAGTATTTT.